This T cell receptor beta chain was retrieved from a study of cytomegalovirus exposure and HLA in healthy donors (dated by TCRdb to about 2017). A note on the overall study: According to a later analysis, the 120 or so validation repertoires were produced on the same platform as the roughly 600 repertoires of the first cohort. A separate validation cohort of more than 100 different subjects was used in addition to the roughly 720-subject first cohort. The study aimed to test whether signatures of past pathogen exposure could be identified by cataloging public T cell receptors. To predict cytomegalovirus infection status, the study brought together high-throughput TCR immunosequencing, statistical association of individual TCRs with disease status, and machine learning.

Library preparation was by the immunoSEQ multiplex PCR assay. For the original study's pipeline: To diagnose cytomegalovirus status from the catalog of TCR beta chain sequences, a statistical classification framework was built. The source is immuneACCESS, and TCRdb retained only in-frame sequences with V and J called. Part of the clones is not carried over; for the studies checked, unresolved V genes explain less than half of this, and the remainder is unexplained. V, J and clone size are taken as reported in that table, and D and trimming were inferred from the DNA itself. The sample records about 280,000 clones, 65% to 90% of which are singletons. The ten largest clones capture roughly 1% of the sample. The donors belonged to the validation cohort of under 150 subjects, which was separate from the approximately 610-subject first cohort. Results the study describes overall, beyond this receptor: In a later analysis, TCRs clustered in the first cohort were found to also tend to co-occur in the 120 validation repertoires, with approximately 95% of cluster scores above 0. Most TCR sequences were seen in very few donors, while some public TCRs were found in many individuals. The study gave a list of about 170 TCR beta chains associated with cytomegalovirus. According to the authors, the approach could potentially be generalized to other disease states and immunological phenotypes. In vitro tests confirmed that a few of the cytomegalovirus-associated TCR beta chains recognize cytomegalovirus antigens. All 120 or so repertoires were used to score co-occurrence in the validation cohort in a later analysis, because that analysis had no HLA typing for the cohort. The classifier was reported to diagnose cytomegalovirus status with high specificity and sensitivity in both the original cohort and the validation cohort.

The germline V gene supplies CDR1 MGHRA and CDR2 YSYEKL. The CDR3 spans 17 residues, from the cysteine through the phenylalanine. The only DNA kept is the CDR3, 51 bases in frame from the first base. V is pruned by 4 bases and J by 5 bases, leaving 5 bases of the junction without a gene match. Concerning this clone itself: It lacks a known antigen. Base qualities were left out, and no much larger clone turns up one base away.

The chain couples TRBV4-1 to TRBJ2-1, with 16 bases aligning to TRBD2. The TCR was taken from a woman aged 18 to 35 in good health and CMV-seronegative. The sample taken for sequencing was PBMCs. CDR3 loop: CASSPGLAGGGHNEQFF. The DNA is as follows: TGCGCCAGCAGCCCGGGACTAGCGGGAGGGGGCCACAATGAGCAGTTCTTC.